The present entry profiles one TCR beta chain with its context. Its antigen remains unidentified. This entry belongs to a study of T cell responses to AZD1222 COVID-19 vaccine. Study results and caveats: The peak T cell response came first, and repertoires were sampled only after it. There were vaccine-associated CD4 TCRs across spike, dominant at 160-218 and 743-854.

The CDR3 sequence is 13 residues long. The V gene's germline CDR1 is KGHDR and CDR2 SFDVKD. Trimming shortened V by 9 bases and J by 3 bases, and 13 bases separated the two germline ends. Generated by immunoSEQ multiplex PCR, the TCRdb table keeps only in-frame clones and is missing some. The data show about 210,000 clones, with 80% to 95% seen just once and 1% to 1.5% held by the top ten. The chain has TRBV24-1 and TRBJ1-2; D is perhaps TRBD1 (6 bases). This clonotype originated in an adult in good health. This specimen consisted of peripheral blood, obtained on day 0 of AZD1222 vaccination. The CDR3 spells CATQGAGDYGYTF. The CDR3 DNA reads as TGTGCCACCCAAGGGGCAGGGGACTATGGCTACACCTTC.